The clone carrying this T cell receptor beta chain was seen only once. Its antigen is unknown. This entry belongs to a study of Ad26.COV2.S vaccination and SARS-CoV-2 variants. As for the study in general: Each vaccinee took Ad26.COV2.S intramuscularly, once or twice 56 days apart. Study outcomes and limitations: Placebo recipients trailed vaccine recipients in spike-specific TCR breadth.

TCRdb's copy holds only in-frame clones and misses some; the assay was immunoSEQ multiplex PCR. The table records 440,000 or so clones, around 91% of them present only once. The CDR3 has 17 amino acids. Germline assignment: CDR1 MDHEN and CDR2 SYDVKM. V lost 5 bases and J lost 6; bases outside the gene matches: 15. Treatment indicated: about 20 received Ad26.COV2.S at low or high dose, single or two shots; 5 received placebo; per-sample allocation not given. It was on day 63 after the first vaccine or placebo injection that samples were taken. The donor was a Boston adult aged 18-55 years. Participants' vaccine, an Ad26 vector, delivered Wuhan-strain SARS-CoV-2 spike.

The TCR originated in a person aged 18-65 years who received the Ad26.COV2.S COVID-19 vaccine or a placebo. The chain joins TRBV28 to TRBJ2-2; 7 nucleotides match TRBD1. Here the sequenced sample was peripheral blood, taken in a trial of Ad26.COV2.S vaccine versus placebo. The CDR3 bases are TGTGCCAGCAGTCCCCTGACAGGGCGATTAAACTCCGGGGAGCTGTTTTTT. It specifies CASSPLTGRLNSGELFF.